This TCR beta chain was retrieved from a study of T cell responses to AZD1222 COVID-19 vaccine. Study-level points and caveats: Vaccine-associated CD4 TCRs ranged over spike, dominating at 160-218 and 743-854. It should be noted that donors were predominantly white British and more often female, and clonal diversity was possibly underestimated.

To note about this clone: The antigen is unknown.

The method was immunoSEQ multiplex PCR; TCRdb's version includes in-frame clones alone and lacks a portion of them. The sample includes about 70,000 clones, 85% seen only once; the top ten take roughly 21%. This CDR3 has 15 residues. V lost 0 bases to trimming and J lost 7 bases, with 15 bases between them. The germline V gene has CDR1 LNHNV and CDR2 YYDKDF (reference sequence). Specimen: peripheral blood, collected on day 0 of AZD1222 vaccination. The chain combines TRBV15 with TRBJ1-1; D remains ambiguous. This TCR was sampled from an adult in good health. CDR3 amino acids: CATSRDLGEFGEAFF. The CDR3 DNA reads TGTGCCACCAGCAGAGATCTCGGGGAGTTCGGTGAAGCTTTCTTT.